These 29 T cell receptor beta chains originate from one sample sequenced in a study of blood T cell repertoires in COVID-19. Sequenced by immunoSEQ multiplex PCR; TCRdb stores in-frame clones only, minus some. Among about 200,000 clones listed, 80% to 90% were seen once. The sequenced material came from PBMCs or T cells enriched from blood (not recorded which). The receptors originated from a woman between 50 and 59 years old who had been exposed to COVID-19.

This clone appeared a few times. The chain couples TRBV6-1 to TRBJ2-2; D is possibly TRBD1 (5 bases). This CDR3 comprises 15 residues. Germline assignment: CDR1 MNHNS and CDR2 SASEGT. V was shortened by 2 bases and J by 5 bases, with 12 bases between the two germline ends. The CDR3, as DNA: TGTGCCAGCAGTGAAAGGGGCGCTATTACCGGGGAGCTGTTTTTT. This codes for CASSERGAITGELFF.

The rearrangement uses TRBV5-1 and TRBJ1-6, with D possibly TRBD1 on 6 matching bases. The V end lost 6 bases, the J end lost 5 bases, and 15 bases lay between the germline ends. The CDR3 sequence is 15 residues long. Germline V CDR1 and CDR2: SGHRS, YFSETQ. DNA for the CDR3: TGCGCCAGCACTGAGCGGGGGCCTAATAATTCACCCCTCCACTTT. Translated, it gives CASTERGPNNSPLHF.

The rearrangement uses TRBV15 and TRBJ1-3; TRBD1 matches 9 bases. CDR3 size: 17 residues. V lost 0 bases to trimming and J lost 4 bases; unmatched junction nucleotides: 7. The V gene's germline CDR1 is LNHNV and CDR2 YYDKDF (reference sequence). Here the CDR3 DNA reads TGTGCCACCAGCAGAGATTTGGGACAGGGTCTGGGAAACACCATATATTTT. Translating it yields CATSRDLGQGLGNTIYF.

The chain is built from TRBV27 and TRBJ2-1, with 9 bases that match TRBD1. Germline loops: CDR1 MNHEY, CDR2 SMNVEV (reference sequence). The CDR3 loop spans 15 amino acids. The V gene end was trimmed by 2 bases and the J gene end by 3 bases; junction bases not matched to a gene: 2. The CDR3 sequence: CASSLGQGIYNEQFF. The CDR3, as DNA: TGTGCCAGCAGTTTAGGACAGGGGATCTACAATGAGCAGTTCTTC.

This clone was seen only once. The rearrangement links TRBV19 to TRBJ2-3, with D possibly being TRBD2 (5 bases). Germline assignment: CDR1 LNHDA and CDR2 SQIVND (reference sequence). Trimming removed 6 bases at V and 7 bases at J, with 17 bases between. CDR3 size: 14 residues. DNA of the CDR3: TGTGCCAGTAGCTCGGACTCCTCAACTTATACGCAGTATTTT. This encodes CASSSDSSTYTQYF.

The rearrangement uses TRBV6-6 and TRBJ2-2, with 8 bases matching TRBD1. Germline-derived CDR1 and CDR2 are MNHNY and SVGAGI (reference sequence). The CDR3 spans 14 residues. The J segment lost 3 bases and the V segment lost 9 bases, leaving 6 bases of the junction unmatched. This chain's CDR3 is CASSDREDTGELFF. CDR3 DNA sequence: TGTGCCAGTTCGGACAGGGAAGACACCGGGGAGCTGTTTTTT.

The V and J genes are TRBV19 and TRBJ2-7; a weak D match, TRBD2 (5 bases). CDR1 and CDR2 from the germline V gene are LNHDA and SQIVND (reference sequence). V lost 4 bases and J 0 bases, leaving 10 bases between the germline ends. The CDR3 extends over 14 amino acids. CDR3 bases: TGTGCCAGTAGTAGGACTGAGAGCTCCTACGAGCAGTACTTC. Translating it yields CASSRTESSYEQYF.

The chain carries TRBV2 and TRBJ1-2; TRBD1 aligns across 8 bases. Germline CDR1 reads SNHLY; CDR2 reads FYNNEI. This CDR3 is 11 amino acids long. Trimming at V came to 4 bases and at J to 8 bases, leaving 0 bases not matched to a gene. The CDR3 DNA reads as TGTGCCAGCAGTGCAGGGGGCGGCTACACCTTC. Its translation: CASSAGGGYTF.

V gene TRBV5-6 combines with J gene TRBJ2-6, with D perhaps matching TRBD2 (7 bases). The CDR3 contains 18 residues. Germline CDR1 and CDR2: SGHDT and YYEEEE. Trimming pared 5 bases from V and 4 bases from J, leaving 22 bases between. The CDR3 DNA follows: TGTGCCAGCAGTCATATCCCGTTGGGGGGGGCCGGGGCCAACGTCCTGACTTTC. Protein: CASSHIPLGGAGANVLTF.

The V gene is TRBV28, the J gene TRBJ2-6; D not certain. There are 13 residues in the CDR3. The ends were cut back, 7 bases at V and 0 bases at J, with 4 bases in the middle. Germline CDR1 and CDR2: MDHEN and SYDVKM. CDR3 amino acids: CASIGSGANVLTF. In nucleotides, the CDR3 is TGTGCCAGCATCGGCTCTGGGGCCAACGTCCTGACTTTC.

The rearrangement uses TRBV19 and TRBJ1-6; no clear D gene. Per the germline V gene, CDR1 is LNHDA and CDR2 is SQIVND (reference sequence). The CDR3 is made up of 17 amino acids. V was pared by 5 bases and J by 2 bases, with 16 bases between. CDR3 bases: TGTGCCAGTAGTTTTACGAAGGACGGGACCTATAATTCACCCCTCCACTTT. As protein: CASSFTKDGTYNSPLHF.

This chain uses TRBV19 with TRBJ2-2; possible D gene TRBD2, 6 bases. Germline V gene data show CDR1 as LNHDA and CDR2 as SQIVND (reference sequence). The CDR3 consists of 16 residues. V was pared by 1 base and J by 1 base, with 10 bases between. The CDR3 region is CASSIGRGRNTGELFF. The CDR3 DNA is TGTGCCAGTAGTATAGGGAGGGGACGGAACACCGGGGAGCTGTTTTTT.

The V gene is TRBV11-2, the J gene TRBJ1-1, with a possible D match to TRBD1 (6 bases). The V gene's germline CDR1 is SGHAT and CDR2 FQNNGV. CDR3 length equals 13 residues. Trimming took 5 bases from V and 2 from J, leaving 9 bases between them. CDR3 DNA sequence: TGTGCCAGCAGCCGGACAGCAAACACTGAAGCTTTCTTT. Amino acids: CASSRTANTEAFF.

The chain links TRBV10-3 to TRBJ2-1; D may be TRBD1 (6 bases). The CDR3 is made up of 16 amino acids. Germline values: CDR1 ENHRY, CDR2 SYGVKD. V gave up 5 bases and J gave up 0 bases, with 14 bases separating them. Here the CDR3 DNA reads TGTGCCATCAGTCCCACCGGGACAAGCTCCTACAATGAGCAGTTCTTC. Protein product: CAISPTGTSSYNEQFF.

CDR3 coding DNA: TGTGCCATCAGTGAGAGCCCTACCAGCGCCCGGGGCGAGCAGTACTTC. Its translation: CAISESPTSARGEQYF. The chain links TRBV10-3 to TRBJ2-7, with a weak D call TRBD2 (5 bases). The V end lost 2 bases, the J end lost 6 bases, and 20 bases lay between the germline ends. This CDR3 has 16 residues. Per the germline V gene, CDR1 is ENHRY and CDR2 is SYGVKD.

The CDR3 protein is CASSLRTGNEQFF. As DNA, the CDR3 is TGTGCCAGCAGCTTAAGGACTGGAAATGAGCAGTTCTTC. The chain uses TRBV7-9 and TRBJ2-1; the D gene is possibly TRBD2 (5 bases). Looked up from germline, CDR1 is SEHNR and CDR2 is FQNEAQ (reference sequence). The CDR3 spans 13 residues. V shed 2 bases and J shed 7 bases, with 9 bases lying between them. The whole variable domain, filled in from reference TRBV7-9 and TRBJ2-1, reads DTGVSQNPRHKITKRGQNVTFRCDPISEHNRLYWYRQTLGQGPEFLTYFQNEAQLEKSRLLSDRFSAERPKGSFSTLEIQRTEQGDSAMYLCASSLRTGNEQFFGPGTRLTVL.

This clone was seen just once. The V call is TRBV6-5, the J call TRBJ2-7; D possibly corresponds to TRBD1 (6 bases). V lost 6 bases and J 3 bases, leaving 15 bases between the germline ends. The CDR3 is 14 amino acids. The germline CDR1 and CDR2 sequences are MNHEY and SVGAGI. CDR3 sequence reads: CASSSTGSDYEQYF. Here the CDR3 DNA reads TGTGCCAGCAGCTCCACAGGGAGCGACTACGAGCAGTACTTC.

The rearrangement uses TRBV30 and TRBJ1-2; a weak D match, TRBD1 (5 bases). With 3 bases removed from V and 4 bases from J, the gap between germline ends came to 15 bases. In germline, CDR1 is GTSNPN, CDR2 SVGIG (reference sequence). The CDR3 contains 14 residues. Here the CDR3 reads CAWSGMGLPYGYTF. The DNA for the CDR3 is TGTGCCTGGAGCGGAATGGGACTCCCCTATGGCTACACCTTC.

This chain links TRBV9 with TRBJ1-1, with D perhaps matching TRBD1 (5 bases). V lost 6 bases and J lost 4, with 16 bases in between. The CDR3 covers 14 residues. Germline V gives CDR1 SGDLS, CDR2 YYNGEE. The CDR3, as DNA: TGTGCCAGCACCAGGGAGCCGGGGGTCACTGAAGCTTTCTTT. Protein sequence: CASTREPGVTEAFF.

The chain has TRBV3-1 (or the pseudogene TRBV3-2) and TRBJ1-4; 7 bases are a match to TRBD1. V shed 0 bases, J shed 7 bases, and the junction held 5 bases outside the gene matches. CDR1 and CDR2 from the germline V gene are LGHDT and YNNKEL (reference sequence). This CDR3 is built from 15 residues. In DNA, the CDR3 is TGTGCCAGCAGCCAAGAGCAGGGGGTGGGTGAAAAACTGTTTTTT. Its translation: CASSQEQGVGEKLFF.

The J gene is TRBJ2-7, the V gene TRBV13; TRBD2 might be the D (6 bases). Between the trimmed V and J ends, which lost 5 bases and 6 bases, there was a span of 17 bases. From germline, CDR1 is PRHDT and CDR2 FYEKMQ (reference sequence). The CDR3 length is 14 residues. The CDR3 reads CASSPQRLGVEQYF. CDR3 DNA sequence: TGTGCCAGCAGCCCCCAGAGACTAGGAGTCGAGCAGTACTTC.

V and J are TRBV11-2 and TRBJ2-3; 13 bases line up with TRBD2. Germline V gives CDR1 SGHAT, CDR2 FQNNGV. J was trimmed by 3 bases and V by 1 base; bases with no gene match: 7. This CDR3 has 18 residues. Written as DNA, the CDR3 is TGTGCCAGCAGCTTAGGGGTACTACTAGCGGGGGGGACAGATACGCAGTATTTT. Translating it yields CASSLGVLLAGGTDTQYF.

Only one count was recorded for this clone. This rearrangement joins TRBV10-1 to TRBJ2-7, with a tentative D call TRBD1 (5 bases). The CDR3 runs 14 residues. Trimming shortened V by 4 bases and J by 2 bases, and 12 bases separated the two germline ends. Germline V lookup: CDR1 WNHNN, CDR2 SYGVQD (reference sequence). The DNA of the CDR3 is TGCGCCAGCAGTGGACAGCGTAGCCCCTACGAGCAGTACTTC. Protein sequence: CASSGQRSPYEQYF.

The J gene is TRBJ1-6, the V gene TRBV7-9; the D is unclear. This CDR3 region has 15 residues. Trimming pared 8 bases from V and 0 bases from J, leaving 11 bases between. Germline V gives CDR1 SEHNR, CDR2 FQNEAQ (reference sequence). CDR3 in DNA: TGTGCCAGCGCGGCCTTCGGCTCCTATAATTCACCCCTCCACTTT. Translated: CASAAFGSYNSPLHF.

V gene TRBV10-2 combines with J gene TRBJ2-7, with D possibly matching TRBD2 (5 bases). Germline V CDR1 and CDR2: WSHSY, SAAADI. Trimming took 4 bases from V and 3 from J, leaving 7 bases between them. The CDR3 loop spans 12 amino acids. The CDR3 loop is CASSAGNYEQYF. The CDR3 DNA follows: TGCGCCAGCAGTGCGGGGAACTACGAGCAGTACTTC.

J is TRBJ2-2 and V is TRBV5-4; D is perhaps TRBD2 (6 bases). In germline, CDR1 is SGHNT, CDR2 YYREEE (reference sequence). This CDR3 spans 17 amino acids. V was trimmed by 3 bases and J by 0 bases, leaving 15 bases between them. The CDR3, as DNA: TGTGCCAGCAGCTCGGGACTCTGGAATTCGAACACCGGGGAGCTGTTTTTT. Translated, it gives CASSSGLWNSNTGELFF. The full variable domain, completed using reference TRBV5-4 and TRBJ2-2, is ETGVTQSPTHLIKTRGQQVTLRCSSQSGHNTVSWYQQALGQGPQFIFQYYREEENGRGNFPPRFSGLQFPNYSSELNVNALELDDSALYLCASSSGLWNSNTGELFFGEGSRLTVL.

The V call is TRBV13, the J call TRBJ2-4, with 7 bases matching TRBD1. This CDR3 has 14 residues. Germline CDR1 and CDR2: PRHDT and FYEKMQ (reference sequence). Trimming cost V 5 bases and J 8 bases; bases outside gene matches: 9. CDR3 sequence (DNA): TGTGCCAGCAGCCGGGGACAGTGGGAAGACATTCAGTACTTC. This encodes CASSRGQWEDIQYF.

This sequence joins TRBV7-6 and TRBJ1-2, with unresolved D. The CDR3 is made up of 13 amino acids. V shed 5 bases and J shed 4 bases, with 11 bases lying between them. In germline, CDR1 is SGHVS, CDR2 FNYEAQ. The CDR3: CASSQALGYGYTF. The CDR3 DNA sequence: TGTGCCAGCAGCCAGGCCCTGGGCTATGGCTACACCTTC.

J is TRBJ2-5 and V is TRBV6-5; D is perhaps TRBD2 (6 bases). Germline lookup yields CDR1 MNHEY and CDR2 SVGAGI. Trimming pared 10 bases from V and 7 bases from J, leaving 19 bases between. The CDR3 is 13 residues long. In DNA, the CDR3 is TGTGCCACTGATCCGGGGGTTGGGGGGACCCAGTACTTC. This gives the protein CATDPGVGGTQYF.